This TCR beta chain was identified during a study of OX40 agonist ivuxolimab in advanced cancers. The germline gives CDR1 MNHEY, CDR2 SVGAGI. V gave up 5 bases and J gave up 0 bases, with 7 bases separating them. The CDR3 covers 13 residues. Measured with immunoSEQ multiplex PCR; TCRdb has only the in-frame clones, and not every one. The sample has about 83,000 clones, roughly 83% seen once. As for this clone: Other DNA variants within this sample encode the same CDR3.

The material was CD4+ or CD8+ T cells sorted from blood, obtained in a trial of the OX40 agonist ivuxolimab. This clonotype was obtained from an adult with an advanced solid tumor such as melanoma, head and neck, liver or kidney cancer. The chain carries TRBV6-5 and TRBJ1-2; D uncertain. The CDR3 DNA follows: TGTGCCAGCAGTCGGACCGCTAACTATGGCTACACCTTC. Translation gives CASSRTANYGYTF.